The rows below give T cell receptor beta chains drawn from one sample of a study of blood T cell repertoires in COVID-19. Profiled with immunoSEQ multiplex PCR; TCRdb holds only in-frame clones, not every one. The sample consists of a few hundred thousand clones, approximately 90% of them appearing once. Sequenced material: peripheral blood. The origin of the receptors is a man aged 18 to 30 with active or convalescent COVID-19. The CDR3 runs from the conserved cysteine through the conserved F or W. The D gene is left open where the match is weak. Clone size, where shown, is once, few, many, or a class for clones that have expanded.

>TRBD2|TRBV27|16|-|TRBJ2-2
TGTGCCAGCCGGCCTGCGGGACTAGCGGGATTGGCGGAGCTGTTTTTT
CASRPAGLAGLAELFF
>-|TRBV12-2|17|once|TRBJ2-2
TGTGCAAGTCGCCTTCCTGAGGGACAAGCAAACACCGGGGAGCTGTTTTTT
CASRLPEGQANTGELFF
>-|TRBV6-2/TRBV6-3|13|-|TRBJ2-7
TGTGCCAGCAGTCACCGATCCTACTACGAGCAGTACTTC
CASSHRSYYEQYF
>-|TRBV20-1|11|-|TRBJ2-4
TGCAGTGCTAGATATGTAAACATTCAGTACTTC
CSARYVNIQYF
>-|TRBV24-1|11|-|TRBJ1-1
TGTGCCACCAGTGACAGGGGCCGGGCTTTCTTT
CATSDRGRAFF
>-|TRBV5-1|16|-|TRBJ2-4
TGCGCCAGCAGCTCCGGACAGACACTAGCCAAAAACATTCAGTACTTC
CASSSGQTLAKNIQYF
>TRBD1|TRBV5-6|17|once|TRBJ2-7
TGTGCCAGCAGGAAACTAGTTGGGACAGGGGTCTCCTACGAGCAGTACTTC
CASRKLVGTGVSYEQYF
>-|TRBV19|12|-|TRBJ1-1
TGTGCCAGTAGTGTTCGTGTCACTGAAGCTTTCTTT
CASSVRVTEAFF
>-|TRBV5-1|13|-|TRBJ1-1
TGCGCCAGCAGCATGACAGGTAACACTGAAGCTTTCTTT
CASSMTGNTEAFF
>TRBD1|TRBV24-1|16|-|TRBJ2-2
TGTGCCACCAGTGACCCCGGGACAGGTTACACCGGGGAGCTGTTTTTT
CATSDPGTGYTGELFF
>TRBD2|TRBV18|17|-|TRBJ2-2
TGTGCCAGCTCACCTTGGGGACTAGCGGCGAACACCGGGGAGCTGTTTTTT
CASSPWGLAANTGELFF
>TRBD1|TRBV2|16|-|TRBJ1-3
TGTGCCAGCAGTGTACAGGGGGTGTTCTCTGGAAACACCATATATTTT
CASSVQGVFSGNTIYF
>-|TRBV4-3|18|-|TRBJ2-5
TGCGCCAGCAGCCAATTGTTTACAGGGAGCCGAGGGCAAGAGACCCAGTACTTC
CASSQLFTGSRGQETQYF
>-|TRBV7-9|14|-|TRBJ2-3
TGTGCCAGCAGCTTAGCGGGAGCCGCAGATACGCAGTATTTT
CASSLAGAADTQYF
>-|TRBV6-5|15|-|TRBJ1-3
TGTGCCAGCAGTTACAACCAGTTTGCTGGAAACACCATATATTTT
CASSYNQFAGNTIYF
>TRBD1|TRBV27|15|-|TRBJ2-7
TGTGCCAGCAGGCCCCACCGGGACAGGGGATACGAGCAGTACTTC
CASRPHRDRGYEQYF
>-|TRBV5-1|15|-|TRBJ1-4
TGCGCCAGCAGCTCCGAGACAACCCTCAATGAAAAACTGTTTTTT
CASSSETTLNEKLFF
>TRBD2|TRBV5-1|16|-|TRBJ2-5
TGCGCCAGCAGGGGCGAGGTTTTAGCGGGGCGAGAGACCCAGTACTTC
CASRGEVLAGRETQYF
>-|TRBV19|17|-|TRBJ1-6
TGTGCCAGTAGTATAGTGGCGGGCAGCTCCTATAATTCACCCCTCCACTTT
CASSIVAGSSYNSPLHF
>TRBD1|TRBV7-2|14|-|TRBJ2-7
TGTGCCAGCAGCTTAGCGGGACAGTCCTACGAGCAGTACTTC
CASSLAGQSYEQYF
>-|TRBV7-9|13|-|TRBJ1-2
TGTGCCAGCAGCTTTAGGGAGAACTATGGCTACACCTTC
CASSFRENYGYTF
>TRBD1|TRBV11-2|12|once|TRBJ2-7
TGTGCCAGCAGCTTAGGGACAGGGGAGCAGTACTTC
CASSLGTGEQYF
>TRBD1|TRBV14|16|-|TRBJ2-7
TGTGCCAGCAGCCAAGTGGCGACAGGGGGTCTGAGGGAGCAGTACTTC
CASSQVATGGLREQYF
>-|TRBV6-5|12|-|TRBJ1-1
TGTGCCAGCAGTTACCCCCTGTCTGAAGCTTTCTTT
CASSYPLSEAFF
>-|TRBV16|15|-|TRBJ1-4
TGTGCCAGCAGCCAAAACACAGGGTGGGTTGAAAAACTGTTTTTT
CASSQNTGWVEKLFF
>TRBD1|TRBV27|18|-|TRBJ2-3
TGTGCCAGCAGTTTACTGCAGGGGGCAAATCTTGGAGCAGATACGCAGTATTTT
CASSLLQGANLGADTQYF
>-|TRBV5-1|14|-|TRBJ1-6
TGCGCCAGCAGCTTTTCAGGGTATAATTCACCCCTCCACTTT
CASSFSGYNSPLHF
>-|TRBV9|16|-|TRBJ2-7
TGTGCCAGCAGCGTAGGGGGACTCCCGGCCACCTACGAGCAGTACTTC
CASSVGGLPATYEQYF
>-|TRBV12-5|15|-|TRBJ2-2
TGTGCTAGTGGTTTGCCCAATAGGAACACCGGGGAGCTGTTTTTT
CASGLPNRNTGELFF
>-|TRBV27|15|-|TRBJ1-2
TGTGCCAGCAGTTTAACAGTAGGGGCGGACTATGGCTACACCTTC
CASSLTVGADYGYTF
>-|TRBV10-1|13|-|TRBJ2-3
TGCGCCAGCAGTGACAGGGGCACAGATACGCAGTATTTT
CASSDRGTDTQYF
>-|TRBV5-1|14|-|TRBJ2-1
TGCGCCAGCAGCCCGTATACGACAGTGGTTGAGCAGTTCTTC
CASSPYTTVVEQFF
>-|TRBV11-1|15|once|TRBJ2-5
TGTGCCAGCAGCTTAGTGGGCGAGTATGGGGAGACCCAGTACTTC
CASSLVGEYGETQYF
>TRBD1|TRBV7-9|15|-|TRBJ1-5
TGTGCCAGCACCAAAACGACAGGGTTGAGCCAGCCCCAGCATTTT
CASTKTTGLSQPQHF
>-|TRBV28|15|-|TRBJ1-5
TGTGCCAGCAGTCCGGGACAATGGAGCAATCAGCCCCAGCATTTT
CASSPGQWSNQPQHF
>-|TRBV15|15|-|TRBJ1-4
TGTGCCACCAGCAGCATCGGAGGTAGTAATGAAAAACTGTTTTTT
CATSSIGGSNEKLFF
>-|TRBV6-5|14|-|TRBJ2-2
TGTGCCAGCAGTTACTCGTGGAGATCCGGGGAGCTGTTTTTT
CASSYSWRSGELFF
>TRBD2|TRBV7-7|13|-|TRBJ2-2
TGTGCCAGCAGTCTAGCGGGGGCCGGGGAGCTGTTTTTT
CASSLAGAGELFF
>-|TRBV28|13|few|TRBJ1-6
TGTGCCACCAACCAACCAGGGAATTCACCCCTCCACTTT
CATNQPGNSPLHF
>-|TRBV5-4|14|-|TRBJ2-5
TGTGCCAGCAGCACCACCTTTGGAGGTGAGACCCAGTACTTC
CASSTTFGGETQYF
>-|TRBV7-3|13|once|TRBJ2-2
TGTGCCAGCAGCCAAACGAACACCGGGGAGCTGTTTTTT
CASSQTNTGELFF
>TRBD2|TRBV28|14|-|TRBJ2-7
TGTGCCAGCCATGCGGCGGGAGAGTGGAACGAGCAGTACTTC
CASHAAGEWNEQYF
>-|TRBV6-5|15|-|TRBJ1-4
TGTGCCAGCAGTTATGGTTGGGGAGAAGGTGAAAAACTGTTTTTT
CASSYGWGEGEKLFF
>-|TRBV28|13|-|TRBJ1-1
TGTGCCAGCTCCGGACAGTCTAACACTGAAGCTTTCTTT
CASSGQSNTEAFF
>TRBD2|TRBV4-1|16|-|TRBJ2-1
TGCGCCAGCAGCAGTACTAGCGGTAATTCCTACAATGAGCAGTTCTTC
CASSSTSGNSYNEQFF
>TRBD2|TRBV19|13|-|TRBJ2-7
TGTGCCAGTAGTACCGCGGGAGGGCGCGAGCAGTACTTC
CASSTAGGREQYF
>TRBD1|TRBV9|16|-|TRBJ1-2
TGTGCCAGCAGCGTAGGAGGGACAGGGAGTATCTATGGCTACACCTTC
CASSVGGTGSIYGYTF
>TRBD1|TRBV5-6|14|-|TRBJ2-5
TGTGCCAGCAGCTTGAGACAGGGGCAAGAGACCCAGTACTTC
CASSLRQGQETQYF
>-|TRBV11-1|13|-|TRBJ1-1
TGTGCCAGCAGCTTAGTGAGGAACACTGAAGCTTTCTTT
CASSLVRNTEAFF
>TRBD2|TRBV5-4|17|-|TRBJ2-5
TGTGCCAGCAGCCTAGGGACTAGCGGGGGTAATCAAGAGACCCAGTACTTC
CASSLGTSGGNQETQYF
>TRBD2|TRBV28|19|-|TRBJ2-5
TGTGCCAGCAGTCACCCTGAGGGTTTTTCTAGCGGCCTCCAAGAGACCCAGTACTTC
CASSHPEGFSSGLQETQYF
>TRBD1|TRBV4-1|15|-|TRBJ2-7
TGCGCCAGCAGCCAAGATCCGGGACAGTCTTACGAGCAGTACTTC
CASSQDPGQSYEQYF
>-|TRBV3-1/TRBV3-2|15|-|TRBJ2-5
TGTGCCAGCAGCCAAGGTGGAACTACCGGCCCGACCCAGTACTTC
CASSQGGTTGPTQYF
>-|TRBV10-2|15|-|TRBJ2-1
TGCGCCAGCAGTCAAAGCGGTAGCTCCTACAATGAGCAGTTCTTC
CASSQSGSSYNEQFF
>-|TRBV7-6|14|-|TRBJ1-5
TGTGCCAGCAGCTCCTTCCCCAGCAATCAGCCCCAGCATTTT
CASSSFPSNQPQHF
>TRBD2|TRBV6-6|13|-|TRBJ2-7
TGTGCCAGCAGGTCGGGGGGGATTTACGAGCAGTACTTC
CASRSGGIYEQYF